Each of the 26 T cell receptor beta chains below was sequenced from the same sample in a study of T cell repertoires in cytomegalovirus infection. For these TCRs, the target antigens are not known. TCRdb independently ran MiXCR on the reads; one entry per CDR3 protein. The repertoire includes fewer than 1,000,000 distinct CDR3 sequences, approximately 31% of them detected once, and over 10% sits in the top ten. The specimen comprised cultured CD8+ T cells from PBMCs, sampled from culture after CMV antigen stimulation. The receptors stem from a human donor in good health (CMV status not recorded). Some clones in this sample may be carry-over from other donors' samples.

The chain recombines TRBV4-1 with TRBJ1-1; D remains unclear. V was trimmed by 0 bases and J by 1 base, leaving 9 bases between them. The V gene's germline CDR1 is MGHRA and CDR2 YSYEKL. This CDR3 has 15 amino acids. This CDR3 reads CASSQEPWANTEAFF. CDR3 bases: TGCGCCAGCAGCCAAGAACCCTGGGCGAACACTGAAGCTTTCTTT.

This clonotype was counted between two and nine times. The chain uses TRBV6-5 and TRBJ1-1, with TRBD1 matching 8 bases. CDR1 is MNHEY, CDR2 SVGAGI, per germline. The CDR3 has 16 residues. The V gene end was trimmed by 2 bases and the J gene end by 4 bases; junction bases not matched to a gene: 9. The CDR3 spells CASSYGQGILGTEAFF. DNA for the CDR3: TGTGCCAGCAGTTACGGACAGGGAATTTTGGGCACTGAAGCTTTCTTT.

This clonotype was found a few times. CDR3 region: CASSLATASRNTGELFF. DNA for the CDR3: TGTGCCAGCAGCTTAGCGACGGCTAGCAGGAACACCGGGGAGCTGTTTTTT. This rearrangement joins TRBV7-6 to TRBJ2-2; the D gene is possibly TRBD2 (5 bases). The CDR3 loop spans 17 amino acids. Germline V lookup: CDR1 SGHVS, CDR2 FNYEAQ. Between the trimmed V and J ends, which lost 0 bases and 1 base, there was a span of 12 bases. Supplemented by reference TRBV7-6 and TRBJ2-2, the full variable domain reads GAGVSQSPRYKVTKRGQDVALRCDPISGHVSLYWYRQALGQGPEFLTYFNYEAQQDKSGLPNDRFSAERPEGSISTLTIQRTEQRDSAMYRCASSLATASRNTGELFFGEGSRLTVL.

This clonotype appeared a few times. The CDR3 loop is CASSLYPGPNTEAFF. DNA for the CDR3: TGTGCCAGCAGTTTATATCCGGGGCCGAACACTGAAGCTTTCTTT. J is TRBJ1-1 and V is TRBV28, with TRBD1 as a possible D gene (5 bases). This CDR3 is 15 amino acids long. Germline CDR1 reads MDHEN; CDR2 reads SYDVKM. The V and J ends lost 1 base and 1 base respectively, with 10 bases between them.

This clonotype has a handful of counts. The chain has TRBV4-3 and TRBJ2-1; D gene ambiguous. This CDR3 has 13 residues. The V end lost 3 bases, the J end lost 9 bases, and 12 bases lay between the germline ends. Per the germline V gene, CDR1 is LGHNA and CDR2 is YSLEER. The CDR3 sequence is CASSQSKAAEQFF. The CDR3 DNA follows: TGCGCCAGCAGCCAGTCAAAGGCCGCTGAGCAGTTCTTC.

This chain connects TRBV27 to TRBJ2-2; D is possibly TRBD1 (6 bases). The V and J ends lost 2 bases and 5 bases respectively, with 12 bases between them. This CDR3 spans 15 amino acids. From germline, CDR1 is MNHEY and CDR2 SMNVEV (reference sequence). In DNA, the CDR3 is TGTGCCAGCAGTTTAAGAGGGGGTCGTACCGGGGAGCTGTTTTTT. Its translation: CASSLRGGRTGELFF.

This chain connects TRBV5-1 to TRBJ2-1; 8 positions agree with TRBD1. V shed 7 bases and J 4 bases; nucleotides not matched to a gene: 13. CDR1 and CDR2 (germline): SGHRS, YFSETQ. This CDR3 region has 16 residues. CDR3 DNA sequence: TGCGCCAGCTCTTTTCTCCGGGACAGGAATTACAATGAGCAGTTCTTC. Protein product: CASSFLRDRNYNEQFF.

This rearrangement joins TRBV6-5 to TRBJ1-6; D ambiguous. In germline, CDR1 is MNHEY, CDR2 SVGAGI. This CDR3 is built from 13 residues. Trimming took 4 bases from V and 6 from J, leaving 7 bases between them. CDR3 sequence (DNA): TGTGCCAGCAGTTCCCTGTCTAATTCACCCCTCCACTTT. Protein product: CASSSLSNSPLHF.

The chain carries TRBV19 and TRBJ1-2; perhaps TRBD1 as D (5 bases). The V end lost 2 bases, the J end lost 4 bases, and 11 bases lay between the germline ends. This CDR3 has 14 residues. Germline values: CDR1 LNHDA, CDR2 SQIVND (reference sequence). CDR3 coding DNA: TGTGCCAGTAGTATAAAACGGGACGGCTATGGCTACACCTTC. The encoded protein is CASSIKRDGYGYTF.

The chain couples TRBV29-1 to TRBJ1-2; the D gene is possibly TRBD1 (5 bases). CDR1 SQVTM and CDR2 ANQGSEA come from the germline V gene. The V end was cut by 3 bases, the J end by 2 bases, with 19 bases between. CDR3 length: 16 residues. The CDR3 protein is CSVEGRERGVNYGYTF. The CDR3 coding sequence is TGCAGCGTTGAGGGCAGGGAACGAGGAGTAAACTATGGCTACACCTTC.

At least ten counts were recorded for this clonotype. The CDR3 is CASRESSLNTEAFF. CDR3 nucleotides: TGTGCCAGCAGGGAAAGTAGTTTGAACACTGAAGCTTTCTTT. This chain joins TRBV7-2 and TRBJ1-1; D remains ambiguous. CDR3 length equals 14 residues. Trimming stripped 6 bases from V and 0 bases from J, with 11 bases between. Germline CDR1 and CDR2: SGHTA and FQGNSA.

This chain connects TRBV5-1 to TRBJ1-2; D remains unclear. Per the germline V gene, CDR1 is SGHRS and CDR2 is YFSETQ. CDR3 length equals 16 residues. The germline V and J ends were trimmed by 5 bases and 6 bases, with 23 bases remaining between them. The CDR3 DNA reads TGCGCCAGCAGGCTTCAAAACCGGGCACCCCACGATGGCTACACCTTC. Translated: CASRLQNRAPHDGYTF.

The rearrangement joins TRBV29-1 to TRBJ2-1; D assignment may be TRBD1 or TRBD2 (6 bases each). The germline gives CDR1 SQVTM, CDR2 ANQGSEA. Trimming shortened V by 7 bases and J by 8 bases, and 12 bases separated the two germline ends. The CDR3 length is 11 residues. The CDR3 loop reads CSGGRDHEQFF. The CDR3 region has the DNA TGCAGCGGGGGGCGGGACCATGAGCAGTTCTTC.

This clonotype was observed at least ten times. The CDR3 bases are TGTGCCAGCAGCTTATACAACTTCTACGAGCAGTACGTC. Its protein product is CASSLYNFYEQYV. The chain uses TRBV7-2 and TRBJ2-7, with D unresolved. This CDR3 comprises 13 residues. Germline CDR1 is SGHTA and CDR2 is FQGNSA. The V end was cut by 2 bases, the J end by 3 bases, with 8 bases between.

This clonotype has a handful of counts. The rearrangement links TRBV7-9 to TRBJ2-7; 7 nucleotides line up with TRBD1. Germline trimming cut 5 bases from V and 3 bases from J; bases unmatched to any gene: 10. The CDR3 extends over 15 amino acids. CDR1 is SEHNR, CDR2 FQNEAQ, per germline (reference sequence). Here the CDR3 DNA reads TGTGCCAGCAGCCCACGACAGGGCCCCATCTACGAGCAGTACTTC. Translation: CASSPRQGPIYEQYF.

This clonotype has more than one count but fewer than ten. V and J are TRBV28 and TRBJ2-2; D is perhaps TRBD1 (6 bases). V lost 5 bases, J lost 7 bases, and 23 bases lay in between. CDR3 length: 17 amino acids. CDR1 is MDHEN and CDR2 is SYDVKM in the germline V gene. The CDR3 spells CASSVGPHRVPGGELFF. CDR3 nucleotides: TGTGCCAGCAGTGTAGGCCCTCACAGGGTACCGGGCGGGGAGCTGTTTTTT.

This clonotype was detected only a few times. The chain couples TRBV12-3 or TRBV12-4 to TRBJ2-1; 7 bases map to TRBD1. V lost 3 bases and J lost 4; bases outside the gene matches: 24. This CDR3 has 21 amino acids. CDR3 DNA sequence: TGTGCCAGCAGTTTCAATTTGGCGGACAGGTACCAGGGACCCAAATACAATGAGCAGTTCTTC. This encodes CASSFNLADRYQGPKYNEQFF.

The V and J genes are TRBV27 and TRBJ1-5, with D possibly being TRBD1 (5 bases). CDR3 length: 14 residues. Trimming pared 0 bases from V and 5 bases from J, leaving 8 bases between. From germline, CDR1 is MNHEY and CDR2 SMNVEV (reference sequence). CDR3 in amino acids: CASSLSGPDQPQHF. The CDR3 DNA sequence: TGTGCCAGCAGTTTATCGGGGCCCGATCAGCCCCAGCATTTT.

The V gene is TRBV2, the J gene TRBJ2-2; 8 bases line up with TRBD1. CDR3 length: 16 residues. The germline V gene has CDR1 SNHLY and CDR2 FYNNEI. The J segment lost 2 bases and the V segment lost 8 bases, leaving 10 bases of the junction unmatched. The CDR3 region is CASDDPGGSNTGELFF. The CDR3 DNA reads TGTGCCAGCGACGATCCAGGGGGCTCCAACACCGGGGAGCTGTTTTTT.

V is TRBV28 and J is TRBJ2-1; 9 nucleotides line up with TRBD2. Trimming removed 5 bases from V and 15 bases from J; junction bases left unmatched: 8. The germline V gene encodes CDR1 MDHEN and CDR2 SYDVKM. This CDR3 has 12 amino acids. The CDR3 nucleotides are TGTGCCAGCAGTCGAGGGACTAGCCCCTCGTTCTTC. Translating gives CASSRGTSPSFF.

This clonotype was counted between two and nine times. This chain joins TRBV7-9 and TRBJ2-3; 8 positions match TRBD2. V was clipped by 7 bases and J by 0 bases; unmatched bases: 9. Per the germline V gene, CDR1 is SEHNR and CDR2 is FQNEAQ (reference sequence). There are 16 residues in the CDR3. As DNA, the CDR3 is TGTGCCAGCAACCTAAAAAAGCGGGGGAGCACAGATACGCAGTATTTT. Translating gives CASNLKKRGSTDTQYF.

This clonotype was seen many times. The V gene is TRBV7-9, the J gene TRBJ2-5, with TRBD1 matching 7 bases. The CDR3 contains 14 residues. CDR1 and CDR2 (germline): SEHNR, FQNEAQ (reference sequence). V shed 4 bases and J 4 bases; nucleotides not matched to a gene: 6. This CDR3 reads CASSSRQGPETQYF. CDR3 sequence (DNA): TGTGCCAGCAGCTCGCGACAGGGTCCAGAGACCCAGTACTTC.

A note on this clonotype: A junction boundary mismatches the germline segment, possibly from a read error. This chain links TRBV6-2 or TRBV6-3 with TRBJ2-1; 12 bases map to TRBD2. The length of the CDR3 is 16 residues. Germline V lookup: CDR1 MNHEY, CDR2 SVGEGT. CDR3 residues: CASGYPSGGGDNEQFF. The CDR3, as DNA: TGTGCCAGCGGTTACCCTAGCGGGGGGGGTGACAATGAGCAGTTCTTC.

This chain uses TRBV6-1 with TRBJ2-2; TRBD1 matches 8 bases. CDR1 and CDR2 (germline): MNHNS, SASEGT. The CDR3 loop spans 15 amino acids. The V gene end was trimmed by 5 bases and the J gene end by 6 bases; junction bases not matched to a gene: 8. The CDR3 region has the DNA TGTGCCAGCAGTCTTCAGGACAGGGCGGCCGGGGAGCTGTTTTTT. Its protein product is CASSLQDRAAGELFF.

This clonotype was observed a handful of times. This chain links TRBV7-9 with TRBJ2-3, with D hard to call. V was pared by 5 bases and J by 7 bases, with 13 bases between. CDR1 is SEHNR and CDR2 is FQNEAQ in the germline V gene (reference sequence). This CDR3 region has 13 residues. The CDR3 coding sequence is TGTGCCAGCAGCCTGCCAGGACCGAATACGCAGTATTTT. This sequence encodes CASSLPGPNTQYF. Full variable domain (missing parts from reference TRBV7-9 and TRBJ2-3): DTGVSQNPRHKITKRGQNVTFRCDPISEHNRLYWYRQTLGQGPEFLTYFQNEAQLEKSRLLSDRFSAERPKGSFSTLEIQRTEQGDSAMYLCASSLPGPNTQYFGPGTRLTVL.

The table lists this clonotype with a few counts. For the CDR3, the DNA is TGTGCCAGCAGACCGGGCGGGGGGGTCCAAGAGACCCAGTACTTC. Translated: CASRPGGGVQETQYF. This rearrangement joins TRBV12-3 or TRBV12-4 to TRBJ2-5; TRBD2 agrees at 9 bases. The CDR3 is made up of 15 amino acids. The V gene end was trimmed by 6 bases and the J gene end by 1 base; junction bases not matched to a gene: 6.